Listed below are T cell receptor beta chains from one sample, sequenced in a study of shared clonotypes between healthy human individuals. Profiling relied on immunoSEQ multiplex PCR, and the TCRdb table lists in-frame clones only, not all of them. Of more than 2,000,000 clones listed, more than 80% are singletons. The sequencing sample was made of naive CD4+ T cells from PBMCs. Receptor source: a man aged 18-30 years in good health. Some clones in this sample may be carry-over from other donors' samples. The CDR3 runs from the conserved cysteine through the conserved F or W. Clone size is stated in some rows and not others, as once, few, many or a class when expanded.

V	J	size	CDR3
TRBV19	TRBJ1-5	NA	CASSRTGPGDQPQHF
TRBV21-1	TRBJ2-7	once	CASSTTSGTHYEQYF
TRBV7-9	TRBJ2-7	NA	CASSSRDTQRHEQYF
TRBV4-1	TRBJ2-7	NA	CASSQRAGGTYEQYF
TRBV19	TRBJ1-2	NA	CASSTLGIDYGYTF
TRBV9	TRBJ1-2	NA	CASSVEQDLLYGYTF
TRBV7-8	TRBJ1-2	NA	CASSLEGQGNYGYTF
TRBV2	TRBJ1-1	NA	CASSELIGNTEAFF
TRBV7-9	TRBJ2-1	NA	CASSSAGGHNEQFF
TRBV6-5	TRBJ2-1	once	CASSYSWEGSYNEQFF